This T cell receptor (beta chain) was observed in a study of T cells in Graves' hyperthyroidism and ophthalmopathy. Study conclusions and caveats: In the analysis, a 13 V-J model separated ophthalmopathy from stable hyperthyroidism.

Authors of the study amplified TCR beta CDR3 regions from RNA transcripts. In the first-round RT-PCR of the TCR CDR3, the HTBI primer set was used. Using its own MiXCR run on the multiplex PCR reads, TCRdb lists one record per CDR3 protein. The sample consists of 400,000 to 500,000 distinct CDR3 sequences, about an eighth of them appearing once. This clonotype was recorded many times. Its antigen is undetermined. A lack of ophthalmopathy progression within 18 months defined stable Graves' hyperthyroidism. CDR3 length: 15 amino acids. V was cut by 3 bases and J by 1 base, with 12 bases left in between. Germline V gives CDR1 SNHLY, CDR2 FYNNEI.

The sample taken for sequencing was blood. The source is a woman aged 18-29 years with Graves' hyperthyroidism. V is TRBV2 and J is TRBJ1-1; D unresolved. The CDR3 protein is CASSDGVSTNTEAFF. The CDR3 DNA follows: TGTGCCAGCAGTGATGGGGTTTCGACGAACACTGAAGCTTTCTTT.